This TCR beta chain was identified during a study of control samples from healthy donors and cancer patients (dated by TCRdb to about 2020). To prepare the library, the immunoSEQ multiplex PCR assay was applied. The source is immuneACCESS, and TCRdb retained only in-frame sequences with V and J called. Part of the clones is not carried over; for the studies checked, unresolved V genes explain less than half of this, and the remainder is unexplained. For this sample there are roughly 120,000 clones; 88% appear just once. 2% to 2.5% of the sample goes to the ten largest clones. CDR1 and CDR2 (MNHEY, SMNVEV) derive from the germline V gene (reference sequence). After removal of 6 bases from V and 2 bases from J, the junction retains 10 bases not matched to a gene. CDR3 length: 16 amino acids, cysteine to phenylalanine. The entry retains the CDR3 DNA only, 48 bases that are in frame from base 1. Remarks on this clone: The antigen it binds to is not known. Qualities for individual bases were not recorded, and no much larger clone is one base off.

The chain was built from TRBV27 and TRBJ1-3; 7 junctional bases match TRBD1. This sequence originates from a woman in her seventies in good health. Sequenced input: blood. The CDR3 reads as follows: CASREFSTGAGNTIYF. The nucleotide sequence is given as TGTGCCAGCAGGGAGTTTAGCACAGGGGCTGGAAACACCATATATTTT.